The 25 T cell receptor beta chains below come from one sample, sequenced in a study of T cell responses to AZD1222 COVID-19 vaccine. Method: immunoSEQ multiplex PCR; TCRdb's copy keeps in-frame clones and lacks some. The top ten hold roughly 5.5% of the sample, which has about 160,000 clones, 90% to 95% seen once. The sample was peripheral blood, taken 28 days after the second AZD1222 dose. These receptors were collected from an adult who received the AZD1222 COVID-19 vaccine.

This chain connects TRBV5-1 to TRBJ2-1; 7 nucleotides line up with TRBD1. Germline lookup yields CDR1 SGHRS and CDR2 YFSETQ. V was clipped by 4 bases and J by 8 bases; unmatched bases: 9. The CDR3 loop spans 14 amino acids. CDR3 coding DNA: TGCGCCAGCAGCCGACCGGACAGGTTTGATGAGCAGTTCTTC. Residues: CASSRPDRFDEQFF.

The chain recombines TRBV5-6 with TRBJ1-4, with D perhaps matching TRBD1 (5 bases). Deletions cut 4 bases from V and 5 bases from J, with 9 bases between. The V gene's germline CDR1 is SGHDT and CDR2 YYEEEE. This CDR3 has 13 residues. CDR3 sequence reads: CASSGGINEKLFF. The DNA of the CDR3 is TGTGCCAGCAGCGGGGGAATAAATGAAAAACTGTTTTTT. Supplemented by reference TRBV5-6 and TRBJ1-4, the full variable domain reads DAGVTQSPTHLIKTRGQQVTLRCSPKSGHDTVSWYQQALGQGPQFIFQYYEEEERQRGNFPDRFSGHQFPNYSSELNVNALLLGDSALYLCASSGGINEKLFFGSGTQLSVL.

This chain connects TRBV6-5 to TRBJ2-5; TRBD2 is a possible D gene (6 bases). The V gene lost 8 bases and the J gene lost 5 bases, with 12 bases spanning the gap. Per germline, CDR1 MNHEY and CDR2 SVGAGI. This CDR3 is 12 amino acids long. The CDR3 is CASLGGGETQYF. The CDR3, as DNA: TGTGCCAGCTTGGGGGGTGGGGAGACCCAGTACTTC.

The table lists this clone with a count of one. This sequence joins TRBV10-2 and TRBJ2-3; unclear D gene. Germline values: CDR1 WSHSY, CDR2 SAAADI. CDR3 size: 13 residues. The V end was cut by 0 bases, the J end by 4 bases, with 5 bases between. CDR3: CASSESRADTQYF. The CDR3 DNA follows: TGCGCCAGCAGTGAGTCTAGAGCAGATACGCAGTATTTT.

This rearrangement joins TRBV23-1 to TRBJ1-6, with 7 bases lining up with TRBD1. TRBV23-1 falls under the ORF class, with uncertain function. With 3 bases clipped from V and 7 bases from J, the junction kept 9 bases outside the gene matches. This CDR3 is built from 16 residues. This CDR3 reads CASSHSFQGENSPLHF. The CDR3, as DNA: TGCGCCAGCAGTCATTCCTTTCAGGGGGAAAATTCACCCCTCCACTTT.

This clone was recorded a few times. V usage is TRBV7-9 and J usage is TRBJ2-7; possible D gene TRBD1, 6 bases. V was shortened by 7 bases and J by 5 bases, with 18 bases between the two germline ends. Germline CDR1 reads SEHNR; CDR2 reads FQNEAQ (reference sequence). CDR3 length: 14 amino acids. The CDR3 DNA is TGTGCCAGCACCCCGGCAGGGGCTCGAAACGAGCAGTACTTC. Translation: CASTPAGARNEQYF.

This chain joins TRBV5-4 and TRBJ1-2, with no clear D. In germline, CDR1 is SGHNT, CDR2 YYREEE (reference sequence). The CDR3 runs to 15 residues. Between the trimmed V and J ends, which lost 4 bases and 2 bases, there was a span of 15 bases. The CDR3 region is CASSPGGVPNYGYTF. In nucleotides, the CDR3 is TGTGCCAGCAGCCCTGGTGGGGTGCCAAACTATGGCTACACCTTC.

The chain uses TRBV19 and TRBJ1-1; the D gene is possibly TRBD1 (5 bases). Germline loops: CDR1 LNHDA, CDR2 SQIVND (reference sequence). The ends were cut back, 6 bases at V and 0 bases at J, with 11 bases in the middle. The CDR3 spans 14 residues. DNA of the CDR3: TGTGCCAGTAGCCCGACAGATATGAACACTGAAGCTTTCTTT. Translated, it gives CASSPTDMNTEAFF.

The chain is built from TRBV3-1 (or the pseudogene TRBV3-2) and TRBJ1-3; D is ambiguous. CDR3 size: 17 residues. Germline V lookup: CDR1 LGHDT, CDR2 YNNKEL (reference sequence). The V and J ends lost 3 bases and 0 bases respectively, with 15 bases between them. The CDR3 sequence: CASSQGRPLSSGNTIYF. CDR3 coding DNA: TGTGCCAGCAGCCAGGGGAGGCCTCTATCCTCTGGAAACACCATATATTTT.

This sequence joins TRBV18 and TRBJ1-5; TRBD1 agrees at 7 bases. Trimming cost V 1 base and J 1 base; bases outside gene matches: 4. This CDR3 is built from 16 residues. CDR1 is KGHSH, CDR2 LQKENI, per germline. The CDR3 is CASSPRQGRSNQPQHF. CDR3 coding DNA: TGTGCCAGCTCACCACGACAGGGTCGCAGCAATCAGCCCCAGCATTTT.

The chain is built from TRBV27 and TRBJ1-1; D gene uncertain. In germline, CDR1 is MNHEY, CDR2 SMNVEV (reference sequence). The length of the CDR3 is 17 residues. The V gene lost 0 bases and the J gene lost 4 bases, with 18 bases spanning the gap. The CDR3 DNA is TGTGCCAGCAGTTTATCAAGGTTAGGGAATCGCCTCACTGAAGCTTTCTTT. Translating gives CASSLSRLGNRLTEAFF.

A single count supports this clone. The chain uses TRBV27 and TRBJ1-2; D gene uncertain. V was clipped by 3 bases and J by 4 bases, with 9 bases between them. The CDR3 is made up of 13 amino acids. Germline V gene data show CDR1 as MNHEY and CDR2 as SMNVEV (reference sequence). This chain's CDR3 is CASSFLPSYGYTF. The CDR3 coding sequence is TGTGCCAGCAGTTTCTTGCCCAGCTATGGCTACACCTTC.

The gene calls are TRBV19 and TRBJ1-1; D remains unclear. In germline, CDR1 is LNHDA, CDR2 SQIVND (reference sequence). Trimming took 7 bases from V and 0 from J, leaving 15 bases between them. CDR3 length: 15 residues. CDR3 coding DNA: TGTGCCAGTAATAGGGCTCCGGTTATGAACACTGAAGCTTTCTTT. It is translated as CASNRAPVMNTEAFF.

The J gene is TRBJ2-3, the V gene TRBV7-9; possibly TRBD1 for D (5 bases). The V and J ends lost 5 bases and 4 bases respectively, with 13 bases between them. CDR1 and CDR2 (germline): SEHNR, FQNEAQ (reference sequence). There are 14 residues in the CDR3. The DNA for the CDR3 is TGTGCCAGCAGCAGTTTTAGGGGTCCAGATACGCAGTATTTT. This sequence encodes CASSSFRGPDTQYF. The full variable domain, with the rest looked up from reference TRBV7-9 and TRBJ2-3, is DTGVSQNPRHKITKRGQNVTFRCDPISEHNRLYWYRQTLGQGPEFLTYFQNEAQLEKSRLLSDRFSAERPKGSFSTLEIQRTEQGDSAMYLCASSSFRGPDTQYFGPGTRLTVL.

The rearrangement joins TRBV5-1 to TRBJ2-7; 7 positions match TRBD2. Trimming at V came to 0 bases and at J to 3 bases, leaving 15 bases not matched to a gene. Germline lookup yields CDR1 SGHRS and CDR2 YFSETQ. The CDR3 spans 18 residues. The CDR3, as DNA: TGCGCCAGCAGCTTGGAGGGCCAGGGCTCTAGCGGACTCTACGAGCAGTACTTC. It encodes CASSLEGQGSSGLYEQYF.

This sequence joins TRBV19 and TRBJ2-7; 10 nucleotides align to TRBD1. The ends lost 4 bases at V and 0 bases at J; junction bases unmatched: 6. Germline V gives CDR1 LNHDA, CDR2 SQIVND (reference sequence). The CDR3 totals 16 residues. For the CDR3, the DNA is TGTGCCAGTAGTACGACAGGGGGCTCCAACTCCTACGAGCAGTACTTC. This gives the protein CASSTTGGSNSYEQYF.

The rearrangement uses TRBV11-3 and TRBJ1-5; D perhaps matches TRBD1 (5 bases). The length of the CDR3 is 16 residues. V was cut by 5 bases and J by 4 bases, with 18 bases left in between. The germline gives CDR1 SGHNT, CDR2 YENEEA. The chain's CDR3 is CASSGRDPECNQPQHF. Written as DNA, the CDR3 is TGTGCCAGCAGCGGCCGGGACCCAGAGTGTAATCAGCCCCAGCATTTT.

This clone was found a few times. The V call is TRBV4-1, the J call TRBJ2-6, with D unclear. The CDR3 length is 14 residues. In germline, CDR1 is MGHRA, CDR2 YSYEKL. Trimming shortened V by 4 bases and J by 3 bases, and 7 bases separated the two germline ends. CDR3 protein: CASSLLVGANVLTF. In nucleotides, the CDR3 is TGCGCCAGCAGCCTCTTAGTTGGGGCCAACGTCCTGACTTTC.

This chain connects TRBV3-1 (or the pseudogene TRBV3-2) to TRBJ2-5, with D unclear. V lost 5 bases to trimming and J lost 0 bases, with 10 bases between them. Germline-derived CDR1 and CDR2 are LGHDT and YNNKEL (reference sequence). The CDR3 totals 14 residues. CDR3 sequence: CASSAESDQETQYF. For the CDR3, the DNA is TGTGCCAGCAGCGCTGAAAGCGACCAAGAGACCCAGTACTTC.

The gene calls are TRBV11-3 and TRBJ2-7; no clear D. The CDR3 spans 15 residues. V gave up 0 bases and J gave up 2 bases, with 11 bases separating them. The germline CDR1 and CDR2 sequences are SGHNT and YENEEA. CDR3 amino acids: CASSLDGGKAYEQYF. The CDR3 coding sequence is TGTGCCAGCAGCTTAGATGGTGGAAAGGCCTACGAGCAGTACTTC.

The V gene is TRBV28, the J gene TRBJ2-5, with TRBD1 identical over 8 bases. The CDR3 contains 17 residues. The J segment lost 2 bases and the V segment lost 5 bases, leaving 13 bases of the junction unmatched. Germline assignment: CDR1 MDHEN and CDR2 SYDVKM. CDR3 region: CASSQGASSSVQETQYF. CDR3 bases: TGTGCCAGCAGTCAGGGGGCGTCATCCAGTGTTCAAGAGACCCAGTACTTC.

This clone was counted once. The J gene is TRBJ2-7, the V gene TRBV28; 10 bases agree with TRBD1. Germline V CDR1 and CDR2: MDHEN, SYDVKM. This CDR3 comprises 16 residues. The ends lost 6 bases at V and 4 bases at J; junction bases unmatched: 12. CDR3 region: CASRATVGTGVYEQYF. In DNA, the CDR3 is TGTGCCAGCAGGGCTACCGTGGGGACAGGGGTATACGAGCAGTACTTC.

The rearrangement joins TRBV7-9 to TRBJ2-5, with D tentatively TRBD1 (5 bases). Germline V CDR1 and CDR2: SEHNR, FQNEAQ (reference sequence). The length of the CDR3 is 15 residues. Trimming took 2 bases from V and 2 from J, leaving 12 bases between them. Written as DNA, the CDR3 is TGTGCCAGCAGCTTACCAGGGTTCGATCAAGAGACCCAGTACTTC. Translation: CASSLPGFDQETQYF.

The rearrangement uses TRBV27 and TRBJ2-7; D remains unclear. V shed 2 bases and J shed 0 bases, with 11 bases lying between them. The CDR3 has 15 residues. Germline CDR1 MNHEY, CDR2 SMNVEV (reference sequence). This CDR3 reads CASSLRIGDSYEQYF. In DNA form, the CDR3 reads TGTGCCAGCAGTTTAAGGATCGGAGACTCCTACGAGCAGTACTTC.

This clone was recorded only once. The rearrangement uses TRBV5-1 and TRBJ1-1, with D maybe TRBD1 (5 bases). The CDR3 has 14 amino acids. Trimming shortened V by 0 bases and J by 4 bases, and 10 bases separated the two germline ends. CDR1 SGHRS and CDR2 YFSETQ come from the germline V gene. The CDR3 sequence is CASSLGTGATEAFF. CDR3 sequence (DNA): TGCGCCAGCAGCTTGGGAACAGGAGCCACTGAAGCTTTCTTT.